This is a list of T cell receptor beta chains from one sample in a study of post-analysis software for immune sequencing data. TCRdb re-analysed the PCR reads in MiXCR, keeping a single row per CDR3 protein. The table lists roughly 670,000 distinct CDR3 sequences, 55% to 60% of them singletons. Sequenced sample: blood. Every receptor here comes from a girl aged 2 to 10 with multiple sclerosis. CDR3s include the opening cysteine and the closing phenylalanine or tryptophan. Each record gives: clone size, J gene, D gene, V gene, CDR3 DNA, CDR3 protein. A D gene is named only where the DNA matches it firmly. Only part of the rows carry a size: once, few, many, or a class if the clone is expanded.

- | TRBJ2-7 | TRBD2 | TRBV5-1 | TGCGCCAGCAGCCGATCGGGGGGTGCGTACGGGCAGTACTTC | CASSRSGGAYGQYF
- | TRBJ1-2 | - | TRBV5-1 | TGCGCCAGCAGCTGGGACACCTATGGCTACACCTTC | CASSWDTYGYTF
- | TRBJ1-2 | - | TRBV5-6 | TGTGCCAGCAGCTTAGACCCTTCAGCTCCGTATGGCTACACCTTC | CASSLDPSAPYGYTF
- | TRBJ2-4 | - | TRBV6-6 | TGTGCCAGCAGTTACGAGGAGACCGCGTCAACTCAGTACTTC | CASSYEETASTQYF
- | TRBJ2-5 | - | TRBV20-1 | TGCAGTGCTAGAGGAAGAGGGAGTAAGGGAGAGACCCAGTACTTC | CSARGRGSKGETQYF
once | TRBJ2-7 | - | TRBV20-1 | TGCAGTGCTAGACAGAGCTCCTACGAGCAGTACTTC | CSARQSSYEQYF
- | TRBJ2-1 | - | TRBV10-3 | TGTGCCAGCAAGTCACCCAGGGCCTCCAATGAGCAGTTCTTC | CASKSPRASNEQFF
- | TRBJ1-2 | - | TRBV4-2 | TGTGCCAGCAGCCAAGGCCAGGCCCTCTATGGCTACACCTTC | CASSQGQALYGYTF
- | TRBJ2-6 | - | TRBV11-3 | TGTGCCAGCAGCTTGGTCCCACTGGGCTCTGGGGCCAACGTCCTGACTTTC | CASSLVPLGSGANVLTF
- | TRBJ2-5 | - | TRBV29-1 | TGCAGCGTTGATGATAGGGGCCTACGCGAGACCCAGTACTTC | CSVDDRGLRETQYF
few | TRBJ2-1 | - | TRBV11-1 | TGTGCCAGCAGCTTAGCGCTAGGATACTACAATGAGCAGTTCTTC | CASSLALGYYNEQFF
- | TRBJ1-1 | - | TRBV12-3/TRBV12-4 | TGTGCCAGCAGGCGGCTCGCGAACACTGAAGCTTTCTTT | CASRRLANTEAFF
- | TRBJ1-1 | TRBD1 | TRBV7-9 | TGTGCCAGCAGGCGGACAGGGCCGAACACTGAAGCTTTCTTT | CASRRTGPNTEAFF
- | TRBJ2-3 | TRBD2 | TRBV20-1 | TGCAGTGTCCTTGGGACTAGCGGGGACACGCAGTATTTT | CSVLGTSGDTQYF
- | TRBJ2-2 | - | TRBV20-1 | TGCAGTGCTCAAACAGGGAGGGTAGCCGGGGAGCTGTTTTTT | CSAQTGRVAGELFF
- | TRBJ1-2 | - | TRBV10-3 | TGTGCCATCAGTCCGGACATTTATGGCTACACCTTC | CAISPDIYGYTF
- | TRBJ1-2 | - | TRBV11-3 | TGTGCCAGCAATCTAAAACAGGTCAACTATGGCTACACCTTC | CASNLKQVNYGYTF
- | TRBJ1-2 | - | TRBV10-3 | TGTGCCATCAGTCCAGGGAGCGGGTATGGCTACACCTTC | CAISPGSGYGYTF
once | TRBJ2-1 | - | TRBV24-1 | TGTGCCACCAGTGACACGGACGTCTCCAACAATGAGCAGTTCTTC | CATSDTDVSNNEQFF
- | TRBJ2-7 | - | TRBV20-1 | TGCAGTGCTAGAGATCCCAGCTTGGGGGGCTACGAGCAGTACTTC | CSARDPSLGGYEQYF
- | TRBJ2-1 | - | TRBV5-1 | TGCGCCAGCTCCTGGGGGGCGGGGGACAACTACAATGAGCAGTTCTTC | CASSWGAGDNYNEQFF
few | TRBJ1-1 | - | TRBV7-6 | TGTGCCAGCAGCTCGGCCCCGCTGAACACTGAAGCTTTCTTT | CASSSAPLNTEAFF
- | TRBJ2-1 | - | TRBV9 | TGTGCCAGCAGGGTCCCACGGGGTCCATACAATGAGCAGTTCTTC | CASRVPRGPYNEQFF
- | TRBJ1-1 | TRBD1 | TRBV12-3/TRBV12-4 | TGTGCCAGCAGCCCCCGGGACAGGGGGGCTTTCTTT | CASSPRDRGAFF
- | TRBJ2-1 | TRBD2 | TRBV15 | TGTGCCACCATGGACCGACGGGGGGGGGGTGAGCAGTTCTTC | CATMDRRGGGEQFF
- | TRBJ2-2 | TRBD1 | TRBV10-3 | TGTGCCGTTACACAGGGGGCTGACGGGGAGCTGTTTTTT | CAVTQGADGELFF
- | TRBJ2-7 | - | TRBV11-2 | TGTGCCAGCAGCTTAGTTCGTGGGGGCGCCCCCTACGAGCAGTACTTC | CASSLVRGGAPYEQYF
- | TRBJ2-5 | - | TRBV29-1 | TGCAGCGTTGAAGTCGGGGGGCGGAAGACCCAGTACTTC | CSVEVGGRKTQYF
few | TRBJ2-5 | - | TRBV20-1 | TGCAGTGCTAGAATGGGGGCAGAGACCCAGTACTTC | CSARMGAETQYF
- | TRBJ2-4 | - | TRBV6-5 | TGTGCCAGCAGTCCCCCGGGAGAGTGGTACTTC | CASSPPGEWYF
- | TRBJ1-1 | - | TRBV5-1 | TGCGCCAGCAGCCCCCTGGCGAACACTGAAGCTTTCTTT | CASSPLANTEAFF
- | TRBJ1-2 | TRBD1 | TRBV20-1 | TGCAGTGCAGACGCCACAGGGGCCGCCTCCTATGGCTACACCTTC | CSADATGAASYGYTF
few | TRBJ2-1 | - | TRBV4-3 | TGCGCCAGCAGCCAATCGGGCGGGGAATCCTACAATGAGCAGTTCTTC | CASSQSGGESYNEQFF
few | TRBJ2-7 | - | TRBV6-2/TRBV6-3 | TGTGCCAGCAGTTATATACTCCGGGACACATACTCCTACGAGCAGTACTTC | CASSYILRDTYSYEQYF
- | TRBJ2-3 | - | TRBV5-5 | TGTGCCAGCAGCTTGGTAACGCGCCGGGGGACAGATACGCAGTATTTT | CASSLVTRRGTDTQYF
- | TRBJ2-5 | - | TRBV4-3 | TGCGCCAGCAGCCAAGATCCCTGGAACAATGAGCAGTACTTC | CASSQDPWNNEQYF
- | TRBJ2-5 | TRBD1 | TRBV6-2/TRBV6-3 | TGTGCCAGCAGTTATGACAGGGCCTTTCAAGAGACCCAGTACTTC | CASSYDRAFQETQYF
once | TRBJ2-1 | - | TRBV12-5 | TGTGCTAGTGGCTCTGGGGGGAATGAGCAGTTCTTC | CASGSGGNEQFF
- | TRBJ2-5 | - | TRBV20-1 | TGCAGTGCTAGACCCTTGGCGTCGGGCTACGATGGGGAGACCCAGTACTTC | CSARPLASGYDGETQYF
- | TRBJ1-1 | - | TRBV29-1 | TGCAGCGCCGCCACAGCGCCCAACACTGAAGCTTTCTTT | CSAATAPNTEAFF
once | TRBJ2-1 | TRBD1 | TRBV20-1 | TGCAGTGCTTTACGACAGGGGGCGCGCAATGAGCAGTTCTTC | CSALRQGARNEQFF
few | TRBJ1-1 | - | TRBV29-1 | TGCAGCGTTCGAACACTGAACACTGAAGCTTTCTTT | CSVRTLNTEAFF
- | TRBJ1-1 | - | TRBV5-1 | TGCGCCAGCAGCTTGGCCAGCTTAAACACTGAAGCTTTCTTT | CASSLASLNTEAFF
once | TRBJ1-2 | - | TRBV12-3/TRBV12-4 | TGTGCCAGCAGCCTCCAGGGTGGAGTCGGCTACACCTTC | CASSLQGGVGYTF
few | TRBJ1-5 | - | TRBV6-2/TRBV6-3 | TGTGCCAGCGCTAGTTCAAACAATCAGCCCCAGCATTTT | CASASSNNQPQHF
- | TRBJ2-3 | - | TRBV6-2/TRBV6-3 | TGTGCCAGCAGTTACGGTGTCTACACAGATACGCAGTATTTT | CASSYGVYTDTQYF
- | TRBJ1-2 | - | TRBV29-1 | TGCAGCGTTGATGGAGGCGGGTTCTATGGCTACACCTTC | CSVDGGGFYGYTF
- | TRBJ2-7 | - | TRBV5-1 | TGCGCCAGCAGCTTGTGGCCCGGACAGCGAATCTCCGAGCAGTACTTC | CASSLWPGQRISEQYF
many | TRBJ2-5 | TRBD2 | TRBV28 | TGTGCCAGCAGTCCGACGGGGGGGCAAGAGACCCAGTACTTC | CASSPTGGQETQYF
- | TRBJ1-6 | - | TRBV5-5 | TGTGCCAGCAGCTCGTACCCCACGGGCCAACAAAATTCACCCCTCCACTTT | CASSSYPTGQQNSPLHF